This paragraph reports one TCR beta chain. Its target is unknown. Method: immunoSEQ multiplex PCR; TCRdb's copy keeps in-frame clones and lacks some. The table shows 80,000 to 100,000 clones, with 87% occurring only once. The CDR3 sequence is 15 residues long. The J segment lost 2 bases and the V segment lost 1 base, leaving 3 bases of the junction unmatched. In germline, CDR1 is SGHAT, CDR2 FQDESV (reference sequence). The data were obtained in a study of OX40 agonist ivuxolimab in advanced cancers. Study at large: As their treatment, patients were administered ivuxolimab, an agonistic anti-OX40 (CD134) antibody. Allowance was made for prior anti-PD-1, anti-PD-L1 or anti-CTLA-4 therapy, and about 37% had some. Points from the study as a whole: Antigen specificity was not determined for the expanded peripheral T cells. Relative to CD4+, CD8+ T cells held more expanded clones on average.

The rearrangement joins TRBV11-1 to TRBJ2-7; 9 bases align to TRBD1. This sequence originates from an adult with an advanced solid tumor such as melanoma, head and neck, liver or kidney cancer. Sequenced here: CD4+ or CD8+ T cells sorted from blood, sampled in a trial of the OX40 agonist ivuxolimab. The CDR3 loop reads CASSLVDRGAYEQYF. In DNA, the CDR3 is TGTGCCAGCAGCTTAGTCGACAGGGGGGCCTACGAGCAGTACTTC.